What follows are 24 T cell receptor beta chains derived from one specimen sequenced in a study of regulatory T cells in long-lasting Graves disease. The time point: newly diagnosed GD, antithyroid drugs for less than 3 months. Isolated PBMC RNA provided the starting material for the TCR library. To make TCR beta libraries, researchers used iRepertoire HTBI primers and Arm-PCR of CDR3 regions. Via MiXCR, TCRdb re-called the multiplex PCR reads, giving one row per CDR3 protein. The sample gives some 350,000 distinct CDR3 sequences, under 20% of which show up once; 20% to 25% is in the top ten. This same sample was also part of a study on T cells in Graves' hyperthyroidism and ophthalmopathy.

Source: peripheral blood mononuclear cells (PBMCs), taken at new diagnosis, from a patient treated with antithyroid drugs. The receptor set was obtained from a woman aged 18-30 years with Graves disease.

In its sample, this clonotype was seen many times. This chain uses TRBV5-1 with TRBJ2-1, with 13 bases that match TRBD2. The J segment lost 9 bases and the V segment lost 5 bases, leaving 8 bases of the junction unmatched. CDR3 length equals 15 residues. CDR1 is SGHRS and CDR2 is YFSETQ in the germline V gene. This chain's CDR3 is CASSPGLAGVGEQFF. The CDR3 bases are TGCGCCAGCAGTCCTGGACTAGCGGGAGTAGGTGAGCAGTTCTTC.

The rearrangement uses TRBV10-3 and TRBJ2-1; TRBD2 matches 8 bases. From germline, CDR1 is ENHRY and CDR2 SYGVKD. The junction had 2 bases not matched to a gene; V was cut back by 0 bases and J by 7 bases. The CDR3 covers 14 residues. The CDR3 coding sequence is TGTGCCATCAGTGAGTCATCGGGAGGGAATGAGCAGTTCTTC. It codes for CAISESSGGNEQFF.

This clonotype appeared many times. The CDR3 DNA reads TGTGCCAGCAGCTCGCAGGGAAGGAGCTATAATTCACCCCTCCACTTT. It encodes CASSSQGRSYNSPLHF. This chain joins TRBV7-3 and TRBJ1-6; a possible D gene is TRBD1 (5 bases). V gave up 4 bases and J gave up 3 bases, with 13 bases separating them. Germline V gives CDR1 SGHTA, CDR2 FQGTGA. CDR3 size: 16 residues.

This clonotype has at least ten counts. V gene TRBV7-2 combines with J gene TRBJ1-2; D is perhaps TRBD1 (5 bases). CDR1 SGHTA and CDR2 FQGNSA come from the germline V gene. V lost 2 bases, J lost 8 bases, and 15 bases lay in between. This CDR3 contains 14 residues. This chain's CDR3 is CASSLFVGAPGYTF. DNA of the CDR3: TGTGCCAGCAGCTTATTTGTAGGGGCGCCGGGCTACACCTTC.

This chain connects TRBV15 to TRBJ1-2; no reliable D call. The germline gives CDR1 LNHNV, CDR2 YYDKDF (reference sequence). The CDR3 length is 14 residues. The V and J ends lost 0 bases and 5 bases respectively, with 10 bases between them. The CDR3 coding sequence is TGTGCCACCAGCAGAGATTTACATACTTATGGCTACACCTTC. The encoded protein is CATSRDLHTYGYTF.

Worth noting for this clonotype: This may stem from a read error, because a much larger clone lies one nucleotide away. Here the CDR3 omits its conserved ending phenylalanine or tryptophan, so a read error is the likely source. The chain recombines TRBV10-3 with TRBJ2-7; 9 bases agree with TRBD1. The CDR3 extends over 13 amino acids. With V trimmed by 6 bases and J by 6 bases, 6 bases remained unmatched. Germline V lookup: CDR1 ENHRY, CDR2 SYGVKD. CDR3 DNA sequence: TGTGCCATCAGCTTACAGGGGGCGGCCGAGCAGTACTCC. It is translated as CAISLQGAAEQYS.

The gene calls are TRBV15 and TRBJ1-1, with a possible D match to TRBD1 (6 bases). The germline V and J ends were trimmed by 4 bases and 6 bases, with 12 bases remaining between them. CDR1 LNHNV and CDR2 YYDKDF come from the germline V gene (reference sequence). The CDR3 length is 13 residues. In nucleotides, the CDR3 is TGTGCCACCAGCACAAGACAGGCCCCTGAAGCTTTCTTT. This codes for CATSTRQAPEAFF.

Many counts were recorded for this clonotype. The V and J genes are TRBV6-2 or TRBV6-3 and TRBJ1-1; D possibly corresponds to TRBD1 (6 bases). Germline V gene data show CDR1 as MNHEY and CDR2 as SVGEGT. Between the trimmed V and J ends, which lost 5 bases and 6 bases, there was a span of 16 bases. This CDR3 is 14 amino acids long. The CDR3 nucleotides are TGTGCCAGCAGTATGGGCCCCAGACAGGCTGAAGCTTTCTTT. The encoded protein is CASSMGPRQAEAFF.

This clonotype was recorded a few times. The chain uses TRBV19 and TRBJ2-7, with D maybe TRBD2 (6 bases). Germline loops: CDR1 LNHDA, CDR2 SQIVND (reference sequence). With 3 bases removed from V and 1 base from J, the gap between germline ends came to 7 bases. The CDR3 covers 13 residues. CDR3 protein: CASSMGTSYEQYF. The CDR3 DNA reads TGTGCCAGTAGTATGGGGACTTCCTACGAGCAGTACTTC. Filled out from reference TRBV19 and TRBJ2-7, the complete variable domain reads DGGITQSPKYLFRKEGQNVTLSCEQNLNHDAMYWYRQDPGQGLRLIYYSQIVNDFQKGDIAEGYSVSREKKESFPLTVTSAQKNPTAFYLCASSMGTSYEQYFGPGTRLTVT.

This clonotype was seen a handful of times. This chain uses TRBV7-9 with TRBJ2-7, with no clear D. Germline loops: CDR1 SEHNR, CDR2 FQNEAQ (reference sequence). The CDR3 totals 14 residues. V lost 0 bases and J 0 bases, leaving 6 bases between the germline ends. The CDR3 nucleotides read TGTGCCAGCAGCTTAGCTCAGGCCTCCTACGAGCAGTACTTC. It translates to CASSLAQASYEQYF.

This clonotype was seen repeatedly, ten times or more. The rearrangement links TRBV18 to TRBJ1-1, with D hard to call. Germline loops: CDR1 KGHSH, CDR2 LQKENI. Trimming stripped 3 bases from V and 4 bases from J, with 15 bases between. The CDR3 runs 15 residues. CDR3 amino acids: CASSPRRLEGTEAFF. CDR3 in DNA: TGTGCCAGCTCACCTAGGCGACTTGAGGGCACTGAAGCTTTCTTT.

This clonotype was seen repeatedly, ten times or more. The chain employs TRBV3-1 and TRBJ2-1, with 9 bases fitting TRBD2. This CDR3 contains 18 residues. Germline CDR1 is LGHDT and CDR2 is YNNKEL (reference sequence). J gave up 8 bases and V 2 bases, and 16 bases lay outside the gene matches. Here the CDR3 DNA reads TGTGCCAGCAGCCAATCCCCCGGAGGGTCTAGCGGGATATATGAGCAGTTCTTC. It translates to CASSQSPGGSSGIYEQFF.

This clonotype was detected ten times or more. The V call is TRBV6-1, the J call TRBJ2-5, with a weak D call TRBD1 (6 bases). The CDR3 has 13 amino acids. CDR1 is MNHNS and CDR2 is SASEGT in the germline V gene. V was pared by 8 bases and J by 5 bases, with 15 bases between. The DNA for the CDR3 is TGTGCCAGCCGTGTTACAGGGTTGGAGACCCAGTACTTC. Its translation is CASRVTGLETQYF.

This clonotype was observed at least ten times. The chain employs TRBV6-1 and TRBJ2-1, with D possibly TRBD2 on 6 matching bases. Germline CDR1 is MNHNS and CDR2 is SASEGT. The V and J ends lost 2 bases and 8 bases respectively, with 13 bases between them. This CDR3 comprises 14 residues. For the CDR3, the DNA is TGTGCCAGCAGTGAATTGACTAGGGTAGATGAGCAGTTCTTC. It specifies CASSELTRVDEQFF.

Worth noting for this clonotype: Just one base apart from a much larger clone, this may be a read error. This sequence joins TRBV6-5 and TRBJ1-5, with D perhaps matching TRBD1 (6 bases). Germline V gene lookup returns CDR1 MNHEY and CDR2 SVGAGI. This CDR3 has 16 amino acids. The CDR3 protein is CASSSGVGDSSQPQHF. CDR3 bases: TGTGCCAGCAGCTCAGGGGTCGGCGATAGCAGTCAGCCCCAGCATTTT.

This clonotype was recorded many times. The chain has TRBV28 and TRBJ1-2; the D is unclear. CDR1 is MDHEN, CDR2 SYDVKM, per germline. The length of the CDR3 is 14 residues. Trimming left V 6 bases short and J 2 bases short, with 13 bases between. CDR3 amino acids: CASRPELGNYGYTF. Here the CDR3 DNA reads TGTGCCAGCAGACCGGAACTGGGGAACTATGGCTACACCTTC.

This rearrangement joins TRBV7-3 to TRBJ2-3, with D perhaps being TRBD1 or TRBD2 (5 bases each). From germline, CDR1 is SGHTA and CDR2 FQGTGA. The CDR3 extends over 15 amino acids. The V end lost 2 bases, the J end lost 0 bases, and 9 bases lay between the germline ends. The CDR3 sequence: CASSLWGSSTDTQYF. In nucleotides, the CDR3 is TGTGCCAGCAGCTTATGGGGGTCTAGCACAGATACGCAGTATTTT.

This clonotype was observed a handful of times. The J gene is TRBJ2-3, the V gene TRBV19, with TRBD1 matching over 7 bases. This CDR3 is 16 amino acids long. V was clipped by 5 bases and J by 0 bases; unmatched bases: 8. The V gene's germline CDR1 is LNHDA and CDR2 SQIVND (reference sequence). CDR3 nucleotide sequence: TGTGCCAGTAGTCGAAAGAGGGGGCTTAGCACAGATACGCAGTATTTT. This translates into CASSRKRGLSTDTQYF.

The V and J genes are TRBV4-2 and TRBJ1-1, with D uncertain. Germline CDR1 reads LGHNA; CDR2 reads YNFKEQ. This CDR3 has 14 residues. Between the trimmed V and J ends, which lost 8 bases and 2 bases, there was a span of 15 bases. The CDR3 coding sequence is TGTGCCAGCCAAGATTGGGGAGGTAACACTGAAGCTTTCTTT. It specifies CASQDWGGNTEAFF.

This clonotype was recorded at least ten times. The chain combines TRBV19 with TRBJ1-1; perhaps TRBD1 as D (6 bases). Trimming removed 4 bases at V and 1 base at J, with 7 bases between. This CDR3 region has 13 residues. Germline CDR1 is LNHDA and CDR2 is SQIVND (reference sequence). CDR3 in amino acids: CASSTGQNTEAFF. In DNA, the CDR3 is TGTGCCAGTAGTACGGGACAGAACACTGAAGCTTTCTTT. Looking up the rest from reference TRBV19 and TRBJ1-1 gives the full variable domain: DGGITQSPKYLFRKEGQNVTLSCEQNLNHDAMYWYRQDPGQGLRLIYYSQIVNDFQKGDIAEGYSVSREKKESFPLTVTSAQKNPTAFYLCASSTGQNTEAFFGQGTRLTVV.

This clonotype was counted many times. The V gene is TRBV6-1, the J gene TRBJ1-6; the D gene is possibly TRBD1 (6 bases). V dropped 1 base and J dropped 7 bases, with 11 bases sitting between them. CDR3 length: 15 residues. CDR1 is MNHNS, CDR2 SASEGT, per germline. CDR3 protein: CASSEGRGYNSPLHF. The CDR3 bases are TGTGCCAGCAGTGAAGGCAGGGGATACAATTCACCCCTCCACTTT.

Note on this clonotype: This may be a read error: a much more frequent sequence differs by one nucleotide. The chain couples TRBV6-1 to TRBJ2-1, with 11 bases aligning to TRBD2. CDR1 is MNHNS and CDR2 is SASEGT in the germline V gene. The CDR3 sequence is 19 residues long. V shed 6 bases, J shed 3 bases, and the junction held 16 bases outside the gene matches. Written as DNA, the CDR3 is TGTGCCAGCAGGGCAGGAGTAGCGGGAGGGCCCGGACACTACAATGAGCAGTTCTTC. It yields the protein CASRAGVAGGPGHYNEQFF.

This clonotype was counted at least ten times. The chain has TRBV4-1 and TRBJ2-1, with TRBD1 matching over 9 bases. V lost 1 base to trimming and J lost 9 bases; unmatched junction nucleotides: 7. The CDR3 consists of 15 residues. Germline V gene sequence: CDR1 MGHRA, CDR2 YSYEKL. The CDR3 reads CASSQVGQGLGEQFF. DNA of the CDR3: TGCGCCAGCAGCCAAGTGGGACAGGGTTTGGGTGAGCAGTTCTTC.

This clonotype has a count of ten or more. This chain connects TRBV20-1 to TRBJ2-5, with 16 nucleotides matching TRBD2. Germline values: CDR1 DFQATT, CDR2 SNEGSKA (reference sequence). The CDR3 is made up of 18 amino acids. V was clipped by 3 bases and J by 5 bases; unmatched bases: 12. The DNA of the CDR3 is TGCAGTGCTAGCGCGCTCGGGACTAGCGGGAGGGCCGATGAGACCCAGTACTTC. Translating it yields CSASALGTSGRADETQYF.